The T cell receptor (beta chain) described here comes from a study of shared clonotypes between healthy human individuals. Original handling: Because ImmunoSEQ provided only junction sequences with no quality scores, the filtering differed. The assay was immunoSEQ multiplex PCR, and TCRdb's table has in-frame clones only and misses some. The DNA was the basis for D and trimming; V, J and clone size are from that table. The sample records approximately 530,000 clones, approximately 95% being singletons. As to this clone: The antigen is undetermined.

Germline CDR1 is SGHVS and CDR2 is FQNEAQ. Trimming removed 3 bases from V and 1 base from J; junction bases left unmatched: 7. The length of the CDR3 is 16 residues. General study points: Rarefaction demonstrated incomplete sorted-subset sequencing despite large depth. Collection of samples was limited to blood; tissue repertoires likely differ.

V usage is TRBV7-8 and J usage is TRBJ2-3, with 7 bases aligning to TRBD2. Sequencing was carried out using naive CD4+ T cells sorted from blood. Subset denoted: CD45RA+ positively selected. The receptor was isolated from a woman aged 30 to 39 in good health. CDR3 region: CASSLRLAAGTDTQYF. CDR3 DNA: TGTGCCAGCAGCTTGCGACTAGCAGCTGGCACAGATACGCAGTATTTT. Based on the CDR3 plus reference TRBV7-8 and TRBJ2-3, the full variable domain is GAGVSQSPRYKVAKRGQDVALRCDPISGHVSLFWYQQALGQGPEFLTYFQNEAQLDKSGLPSDRFFAERPEGSVSTLKIQRTQQEDSAVYLCASSLRLAAGTDTQYFGPGTRLTVL.